This entry lists 14 T cell receptor beta chains sequenced from one sample in a study of a mutant IDH1 vaccine in newly diagnosed glioma. As for time point: week 35, safety follow-up. Doses consisted of 300 ug of mutant IDH1 20-mer peptide each, paired with topical imiquimod. The method was immunoSEQ multiplex PCR; TCRdb's version includes in-frame clones alone and lacks a portion of them. Of approximately 61,000 clones listed, roughly four fifths are singletons. These receptors have no known antigen. Here the sequenced sample was PBMCs, taken from a glioma patient whose treatment included an IDH1 peptide vaccine. The receptors derive from a man in his forties or fifties with glioma.

This chain links TRBV15 with TRBJ1-1; tentative D call: TRBD1 (6 bases). The ends were cut back, 0 bases at V and 1 base at J, with 9 bases in the middle. The germline V gene encodes CDR1 LNHNV and CDR2 YYDKDF (reference sequence). The CDR3 covers 15 residues. The CDR3 loop is CATSRDPTGNTEAFF. The CDR3 nucleotides are TGTGCCACCAGCAGAGATCCGACAGGGAACACTGAAGCTTTCTTT.

The chain employs TRBV7-8 and TRBJ2-7; D possibly corresponds to TRBD1 (6 bases). Trimming removed 1 base at V and 0 bases at J, with 13 bases between. In germline, CDR1 is SGHVS, CDR2 FQNEAQ. The CDR3 totals 16 residues. The DNA of the CDR3 is TGTGCCAGCAGCTTAGAAGGGCAGGGGAGCTCCTACGAGCAGTACTTC. Amino acids: CASSLEGQGSSYEQYF.

The chain carries TRBV4-3 and TRBJ1-2; unclear D gene. CDR1 LGHNA and CDR2 YSLEER come from the germline V gene. Trimming pared 0 bases from V and 8 bases from J, leaving 13 bases between. This CDR3 comprises 14 residues. The CDR3 region is CASSQDRVFNGYTF. CDR3 DNA: TGCGCCAGCAGCCAAGATCGGGTCTTCAACGGCTACACCTTC.

This clone was counted only a few times. The chain employs TRBV30 and TRBJ2-2; 9 nucleotides match TRBD1. Germline CDR1 GTSNPN, CDR2 SVGIG (reference sequence). CDR3 length: 15 amino acids. Losses at the gene ends were 4 bases for V and 4 bases for J; bases not matched to a gene: 7. The CDR3 nucleotides are TGTGCCTGGACTCACCGGGACAGGGTCACCGGGGAGCTGTTTTTT. Residues: CAWTHRDRVTGELFF.

This chain links TRBV7-2 with TRBJ1-2; 9 bases fit TRBD1. V was clipped by 10 bases and J by 8 bases; unmatched bases: 8. The CDR3 sequence is 12 residues long. From germline, CDR1 is SGHTA and CDR2 FQGNSA. This CDR3 reads CATGQGPWGYTF. The CDR3 DNA sequence: TGTGCCACAGGACAGGGGCCGTGGGGCTACACCTTC.

This chain links TRBV6-1 with TRBJ2-1; TRBD2 matches 13 bases. The germline V gene has CDR1 MNHNS and CDR2 SASEGT. The CDR3 runs to 15 residues. V lost 6 bases to trimming and J lost 7 bases; unmatched junction nucleotides: 6. CDR3 coding DNA: TGTGCCAGCAGGGAGGGACTAGCGGGGCCAAATGAGCAGTTCTTC. This sequence encodes CASREGLAGPNEQFF.

The gene calls are TRBV18 and TRBJ1-2; the D gene is possibly TRBD1 (6 bases). The CDR3 runs 13 residues. V gave up 4 bases and J gave up 4 bases, with 10 bases separating them. Germline CDR1 and CDR2: KGHSH and LQKENI. The DNA for the CDR3 is TGTGCCAGCTCACACTCGACAGGCTATGGCTACACCTTC. As protein: CASSHSTGYGYTF.

The CDR3 coding sequence is TGTGCCAGCAGCGAAAGGGACAGCGTTTCAGTCGAGCAGTACTTC. It specifies CASSERDSVSVEQYF. V gene TRBV9 combines with J gene TRBJ2-7, with 7 bases aligning to TRBD1. With V trimmed by 3 bases and J by 6 bases, 12 bases remained unmatched. The CDR3 consists of 15 residues. From germline, CDR1 is SGDLS and CDR2 YYNGEE.

The chain recombines TRBV7-2 with TRBJ2-3; unclear D gene. Trimming pared 5 bases from V and 1 base from J, leaving 13 bases between. The CDR3 has 15 amino acids. Germline CDR1 is SGHTA and CDR2 is FQGNSA. The CDR3 protein is CASSPPRAGTDTQYF. The CDR3 nucleotides are TGTGCCAGCAGCCCCCCTAGGGCTGGCACAGATACGCAGTATTTT.

The V gene is TRBV6-5, the J gene TRBJ1-1; D possibly corresponds to TRBD1 (5 bases). Between the trimmed V and J ends, which lost 7 bases and 0 bases, there was a span of 9 bases. This CDR3 is built from 13 residues. The V gene's germline CDR1 is MNHEY and CDR2 SVGAGI. CDR3 nucleotides: TGTGCCAGCAAGGGGTTCATGAACACTGAAGCTTTCTTT. Its translation is CASKGFMNTEAFF.

The J gene is TRBJ2-3, the V gene TRBV7-9; TRBD1 matches 9 bases. The trim removed 5 bases at V and 4 bases at J, leaving 10 bases unmatched. The CDR3 totals 16 residues. CDR1 is SEHNR and CDR2 is FQNEAQ in the germline V gene (reference sequence). CDR3 region: CASSPRTGEAPDTQYF. CDR3 DNA: TGTGCCAGCAGCCCAAGGACAGGGGAGGCACCAGATACGCAGTATTTT. The whole variable domain, remainder taken from reference TRBV7-9 and TRBJ2-3, is DTGVSQNPRHKITKRGQNVTFRCDPISEHNRLYWYRQTLGQGPEFLTYFQNEAQLEKSRLLSDRFSAERPKGSFSTLEIQRTEQGDSAMYLCASSPRTGEAPDTQYFGPGTRLTVL.

CDR3 bases: TGTGCCTGGCTTAGAGTGACAAGTAGCTCTGGAAACACCATATATTTT. Its translation: CAWLRVTSSSGNTIYF. The chain couples TRBV30 to TRBJ1-3; no firm D call. The CDR3 is made up of 16 amino acids. Per the germline V gene, CDR1 is GTSNPN and CDR2 is SVGIG (reference sequence). V was shortened by 5 bases and J by 0 bases, with 17 bases between the two germline ends.

This clone was seen once. V and J are TRBV6-5 and TRBJ1-2; tentatively, D is TRBD1 (6 bases). Looked up from germline, CDR1 is MNHEY and CDR2 is SVGAGI. V lost 0 bases to trimming and J lost 2 bases, with 10 bases between them. There are 15 residues in the CDR3. CDR3 nucleotide sequence: TGTGCCAGCAGTTACTCGGCGGGGGGCAACTATGGCTACACCTTC. As protein: CASSYSAGGNYGYTF.

The chain carries TRBV9 and TRBJ1-1, with a tentative D call TRBD1 (5 bases). The V end was cut by 4 bases, the J end by 3 bases, with 16 bases between. CDR1 and CDR2 (germline): SGDLS, YYNGEE. This CDR3 contains 15 residues. The CDR3 reads CASSLNGAGDTEAFF. The CDR3 nucleotides are TGTGCCAGCAGCCTAAACGGGGCGGGGGACACTGAAGCTTTCTTT.